This record looks at one T cell receptor (beta chain) sequence and its context. Its cognate antigen has yet to be identified. Base quality data are lacking; no much larger clone is found one base away. The method behind the library was the immunoSEQ multiplex PCR assay. The multiplex PCR relied on a mix of 60 forward primers for TCR Vbeta segments and 13 reverse primers for TCR Jbeta segments. The CDR3 region of rearranged TCR beta genes was amplified from genomic DNA by a multiplex PCR assay. The amplified TCR beta libraries were sequenced on the Illumina HiSeq System as 87-base-pair reads. Per the source publication's procedure: A later analysis tallied some 79 million unique TCR beta chains across the 640 or so repertoires, and around 12 million of those chains were shared by two or more donors. Raw reads were error-corrected and collapsed into unique sequences by a nearest-neighbor algorithm in which closely related sequences were merged to remove PCR and sequencing errors. To assign V, D and J gene segments, CDR3 sequences were aligned to IMGT reference sequences. For a sequence to be retained, a match of at least six nucleotides to both a V gene segment and a J gene segment was required. A rearrangement counted as productive if the CDR3 had no stop codons and remained in frame with V and J, and every other rearrangement counted as non-productive. CDR3 was defined according to IMGT convention as the region running from the second conserved V-encoded cysteine to the conserved J-encoded phenylalanine. In an earlier analysis of around 540 of the donors, sequences lacking an unambiguous match to a single V gene segment were excluded. In an earlier analysis of 587 of the donors, V segments were called functional above 56.7% productive rearrangements and were called segregating when the between-donor standard deviation exceeded 5%. A statistical classification framework was built to diagnose cytomegalovirus status from the catalog of TCR beta chain sequences. A later analysis assigned V and J genes by comparing TCR nucleotide sequences with IMGT/GENE-DB human TR gene sequences. Using the TCRdist pipeline, a later analysis assigned CDR3 sequences along with most-parsimonious VDJ recombination scenarios. In a later analysis, each TCR beta chain was defined by its CDR3 amino acid sequence together with its V-gene family, and reads without a unique V-gene family were excluded. A later analysis removed 592 highly shared, low-generation-probability nucleotide sequences to deal with suspected cross-contamination and a sequencing artifact. For each public chain, a later analysis derived a clonal expansion index from normalized ranks of inferred template counts within each repertoire. In a later analysis, generation probabilities were computed with a VDJ recombination model fitted to out-of-frame rearrangements, and the resulting probabilities were checked against IGoR. Hypergeometric tests were used in a later analysis to score TCR-TCR, TCR-HLA and TCR-CMV co-occurrence, with a repertoire-size bias correction applied to the TCR pairs. To estimate false discovery rates, a later analysis permuted the HLA or CMV assignments 20 times. In a later analysis, co-occurring TCRs were grouped using DBSCAN, and TCRdist sequence similarity was added for clustering within HLA-allele-positive subsets. Co-occurrence clustering excluded repertoires with fewer than 30,000 or more than 120,000 public chains, plus five with anomalous nucleotide sharing. TCRdb's version of the immuneACCESS table is confined to in-frame rearrangements and falls short of the full clone set. An unresolved V gene accounts for under half of the shortfall where checked; the remainder is of unknown origin. V, J and clone size derive from that table, while D and trimming were established from the DNA sequence. This sample gives tens of thousands of clones in total; about three quarters of them show up just once. Of the sample, over 2.5% falls within the top ten clones.

The record originates from a study of cytomegalovirus exposure and HLA in healthy donors (dated by TCRdb to 2017 to 2019). Context from the whole study: In an earlier analysis of some 550 of the donors, approximately 260 Gb of sequence data and about 110 million unique TCR beta sequences from approximately 180 million T cells were reported. Roughly 300 gigabases of sequencing data and approximately 93 million unique TCR sequences were included in an early release covering over 600 HLA-typed donors. The genetic ancestry cluster associated with self-reported Caucasian donors included 81% of the approximately 410 genotyped donors. The aim of the study was to test whether cataloging public T cell receptors could identify signatures of past pathogen exposure. The study profiled the T cell repertoires of 666 subjects by immunosequencing and related them to cytomegalovirus serostatus. Along with the roughly 670-subject first cohort, a separate validation cohort of more than 90 different subjects was used. To predict cytomegalovirus infection status, the study combined high-throughput TCR immunosequencing, statistical association of individual TCRs with disease status, and machine learning. In a later analysis, previously published TCR beta repertoires from 666 donors were re-analyzed and high-resolution HLA genotyping was added so that TCR occurrence patterns could be studied. Rather than using new phenotypic data, the later analysis identified candidate immune exposures from TCR beta sequences and from how often those sequences occurred across donors. In an earlier analysis of 550 to 700 of the donors, high-throughput TCR beta sequencing was used to judge whether each TCR beta V gene segment behaved as functional or pseudogenic. Alongside the repertoire data, information on donor age, sex, ethnicity and CMV serostatus was compiled. In a later genetic analysis, genome-wide SNP genotypes for 398 of the 666 donors were used, and that subset was treated as a discovery cohort. All discovery cohort repertoires had been generated on a single sequencing platform. Both class I and class II loci were covered by HLA typing, at four-digit resolution. The number of donors typed differed by locus, with about 629-630 for A, B, C, DRB1 and DQB1, more than 500 for DQA1, 600 to 610 for DPA1, and over 400 for DPB1. Because of strong linkage in the cohort, roughly five DR-DQ haplotypes were treated as single units for association and clustering. Among about 390 genotyped donors of the cohort, an average of around 240,000 unique TCR beta nucleotide sequences were sequenced per donor, roughly a sixth of them non-productive.

Overall study outcomes, separate from this receptor: A further reported finding was that TCR beta sequences accurately predicted the HLA-A and HLA-B alleles for most subjects in the first cohort. In a later analysis, 16,951 TCR beta sequences were associated with specific HLA alleles at a false discovery rate of 0.05. Immune exposure information for the cohort was limited to CMV serostatus. When HLA alleles, especially DR and DQ, strongly co-occurred, attributing TCR associations to individual alleles was difficult. In a later analysis, HLA-associated TCR beta chains showed more clonal expansion and lower generation probabilities than non-associated chains that were equally common. A cluster of highly shared sequence variants was judged likely to represent a technical artifact of the sequencing pipeline. The authors suggested that the approach could potentially be generalized to other disease states and immunological phenotypes. V-gene and J-gene trimming of TCR beta chains was associated with a missense DCLRE1C variant in a later genetic analysis, and the association was replicated in an independent cohort. Only TCR beta chains were sequenced in this cohort, and the absence of alpha or paired-chain data limited detectable features. A later analysis reported that several top co-occurrence clusters appeared linked to parvovirus B19, influenza, CMV and Epstein-Barr virus. A total of around 150 TCR beta chains were listed by the study as associated with cytomegalovirus. Compared with the roughly 600-donor mean, donors in an Asian-associated ancestry cluster had fewer N-insertions in productive TCRs, according to a later genetic analysis. The presence/absence analyses assumed that sequencing depth was roughly uniform across donors, and that assumption may not be true. Because counts were too low, some 16 rarely observed V segments, including chromosome 9 orphons, were excluded from the earlier analysis of some 590 of the donors. A later analysis found that most CMV-associated TCR beta chains appeared HLA-restricted, with HLA associations seemingly driven largely by CMV exposure. In an earlier analysis of approximately 600 of the donors, most TCR beta V segments were observed in productive rearrangements about 90% or about 30% of the time, broadly matching IMGT annotations. HLA typing was unavailable for some donors at each locus, so association tests used only the typed subset. In a later analysis, TCR association rates were found to vary across HLA loci, with the most associated TCRs seen for DRB1 alleles and the fewest for HLA-C alleles. Because the 87-base-pair reads could not distinguish some IMGT-functional V segments, including TRBV6-2 and TRBV6-3, those segments were excluded. In vitro tests confirmed that three of the cytomegalovirus-associated TCR beta chains recognize cytomegalovirus antigens. Cytomegalovirus status was reported to be diagnosed by the classifier with high specificity and sensitivity in both the original and validation cohorts. Linkage disequilibrium might explain the correlated functional status among segregating V segments, but an unknown experimental factor could not be ruled out. Most TCR sequences were observed very rarely across donors, whereas some public TCRs were present in many individuals.

The cohort was made up of about 670 healthy bone marrow donors. At the time of sampling, every cohort member was nominally healthy, though immune exposures that went unrecorded were likely present. The donor was CMV seronegative and belonged to the group of roughly 330 seronegative cohort members. Every donor gave a peripheral blood sample, and the peripheral blood mononuclear cells from that sample were used for TCR beta sequencing. Genomic DNA was extracted from the blood cell samples with the Qiagen DNeasy Blood Extraction Kit. From cysteine to phenylalanine, the CDR3 is 15 amino acids long. Only CDR3 DNA is held: 45 bases, read in frame from base 1. Clipping removes 8 bases from V and 4 bases from J, with 11 as the unmatched junction base count. From the germline V gene, CDR1 is SGHVS and CDR2 is FNYEAQ.

This sequence originates from a man younger than 35 in good health and CMV-seronegative. The rearrangement combines TRBV7-6 with TRBJ2-5, with TRBD1 identical over 9 junction bases. Sequencing was carried out using PBMCs. For the CDR3, the sequence is CASGWGTGLGETQYF. The DNA is TGTGCCAGCGGATGGGGGACAGGGCTTGGAGAGACCCAGTACTTC.